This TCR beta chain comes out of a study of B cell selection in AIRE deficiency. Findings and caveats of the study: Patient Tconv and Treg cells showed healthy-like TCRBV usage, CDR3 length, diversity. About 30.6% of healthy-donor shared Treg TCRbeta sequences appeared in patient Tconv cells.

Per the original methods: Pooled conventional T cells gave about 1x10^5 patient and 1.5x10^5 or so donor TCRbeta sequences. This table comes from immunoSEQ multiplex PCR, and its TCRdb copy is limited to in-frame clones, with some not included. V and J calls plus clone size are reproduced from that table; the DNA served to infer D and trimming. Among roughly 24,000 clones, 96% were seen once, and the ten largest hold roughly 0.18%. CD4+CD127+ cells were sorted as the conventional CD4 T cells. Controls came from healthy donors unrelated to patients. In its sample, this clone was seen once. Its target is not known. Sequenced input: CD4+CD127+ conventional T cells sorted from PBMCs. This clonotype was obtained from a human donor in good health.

The CDR3 sequence is CASSLYRVSYEQYF. CDR3 DNA sequence: TGTGCCAGCAGCTTGTACAGGGTATCTTACGAGCAGTACTTC. The chain has TRBV7-2 and TRBJ2-7; a possible D gene is TRBD1 (6 bases). Germline V gene data show CDR1 as SGHTA and CDR2 as FQGNSA. V gave up 3 bases and J gave up 4 bases, with 13 bases separating them. The CDR3 covers 14 residues.